The T cell receptor beta chain under discussion was sequenced for a study of shared clonotypes between healthy human individuals. Study results and limitations: Clonotypes not shared had lower generation probabilities than those common to all four donors.

Assay: immunoSEQ multiplex PCR; the TCRdb copy retains only in-frame clones and omits some. The data show about 600,000 clones, with 95% to 98% seen just once and 0.045% to 0.06% held by the top ten. CD45RA-negative memory and CD45RA+ naive subsets were split from the CD4+ cells. J gave up 6 bases and V 4 bases, and 10 bases lay outside the gene matches. Germline V lookup: CDR1 MGHRA, CDR2 YSYEKL. The CDR3 spans 16 residues. For this clone: The antigen is unknown.

This TCR was recovered from a woman in her twenties or thirties in good health. The sequencing input was naive CD4+ T cells sorted from blood. As to subset: CD45RA+ positively selected. This rearrangement joins TRBV4-1 to TRBJ2-7; 12 nucleotides agree with TRBD2. The chain's CDR3 is CASSPLRLAGEGEQYF. CDR3 in DNA: TGCGCCAGCAGCCCTCTTCGACTAGCGGGAGAAGGCGAGCAGTACTTC.